Presented here are 20 T cell receptor beta chains from one specimen sequenced in a study of cytomegalovirus exposure and HLA in healthy donors. Amplification used 60 Vbeta primers and 13 Jbeta primers. Repertoires were generated with immunoSEQ multiplex PCR, while TCRdb's copy carries only in-frame clones and drops some. The sample lists 100,000 to 150,000 clones; 81% were seen once. The sample taken for sequencing was PBMCs. The source is a man aged 18 to 29 in good health and CMV-seronegative.

The chain uses TRBV5-4 and TRBJ2-3; TRBD2 might be the D (7 bases). CDR1 and CDR2 (germline): SGHNT, YYREEE (reference sequence). This CDR3 is built from 16 residues. V shed 2 bases and J shed 2 bases, with 15 bases lying between them. The CDR3 is CASSLGGGLATDTQYF. CDR3 in DNA: TGTGCCAGCAGCTTAGGCGGGGGCCTAGCCACAGATACGCAGTATTTT.

This clone was picked up one time. The V and J genes are TRBV12-5 and TRBJ1-1; D not resolved. Germline lookup yields CDR1 LGHNT and CDR2 FRNRAP. This CDR3 comprises 12 residues. Trimming stripped 8 bases from V and 1 base from J, with 8 bases between. CDR3 protein: CASLWANTEAFF. The CDR3 DNA is TGTGCTAGTCTTTGGGCGAACACTGAAGCTTTCTTT.

This chain joins TRBV4-1 and TRBJ1-6, with no clear D. CDR3 length equals 13 residues. Per the germline V gene, CDR1 is MGHRA and CDR2 is YSYEKL. V dropped 4 bases and J dropped 8 bases, with 9 bases sitting between them. The CDR3 loop reads CASSRIGDSPLHF. In DNA form, the CDR3 reads TGCGCCAGCAGCCGAATAGGAGATTCACCCCTCCACTTT.

The chain has TRBV9 and TRBJ1-3; maybe TRBD1 (5 bases). The V gene lost 0 bases and the J gene lost 1 base, with 8 bases spanning the gap. The CDR3 spans 15 residues. The germline gives CDR1 SGDLS, CDR2 YYNGEE. CDR3 DNA sequence: TGTGCCAGCAGCGTAGTCGGGGGATCTGGAAACACCATATATTTT. Its translation is CASSVVGGSGNTIYF.

This clone was recorded only once. V gene TRBV7-2 combines with J gene TRBJ2-7; D possibly corresponds to TRBD1 (5 bases). The CDR3 runs 15 residues. V was pared by 2 bases and J by 4 bases, with 15 bases between. Germline V gene sequence: CDR1 SGHTA, CDR2 FQGNSA. The CDR3 here is CASSLWAGNQYEQYF. CDR3 bases: TGTGCCAGCAGCTTATGGGCAGGGAATCAGTACGAGCAGTACTTC.

This clone was detected a few times. CDR3 loop: CASSPTGGTEAFF. The DNA of the CDR3 is TGTGCCAGCTCACCAACAGGGGGCACTGAAGCTTTCTTT. This chain joins TRBV18 and TRBJ1-1, with TRBD1 identical over 8 bases. The CDR3 runs to 13 residues. V lost 2 bases to trimming and J lost 4 bases; unmatched junction nucleotides: 0. Looked up from germline, CDR1 is KGHSH and CDR2 is LQKENI.

The chain joins TRBV2 to TRBJ1-6; D may be TRBD1 (5 bases). Germline CDR1 reads SNHLY; CDR2 reads FYNNEI. Between the trimmed V and J ends, which lost 6 bases and 3 bases, there was a span of 12 bases. The CDR3 runs 15 residues. CDR3 residues: CASRTGGFYNSPLHF. The CDR3, as DNA: TGTGCCAGCAGGACGGGGGGGTTCTATAATTCACCCCTCCACTTT.

The V gene is TRBV11-2, the J gene TRBJ2-7; the D gene is possibly TRBD2 (6 bases). Germline V lookup: CDR1 SGHAT, CDR2 FQNNGV. The CDR3 runs to 15 residues. V was clipped by 7 bases and J by 3 bases, with 19 bases between them. CDR3 protein: CASNAGLKLYYEQYF. The CDR3 DNA reads TGTGCCAGCAACGCGGGACTTAAACTGTACTACGAGCAGTACTTC.

The gene calls are TRBV7-9 and TRBJ2-7, with TRBD2 matching 9 bases. The CDR3 covers 17 residues. Germline loops: CDR1 SEHNR, CDR2 FQNEAQ (reference sequence). Losses at the gene ends were 5 bases for V and 0 bases for J; bases not matched to a gene: 11. In DNA, the CDR3 is TGTGCCAGCAGCGGGCTAGCGGGGACCATGAGCTCCTACGAGCAGTACTTC. It translates to CASSGLAGTMSSYEQYF.

This chain links TRBV10-1 with TRBJ2-1; no clear D. V was shortened by 3 bases and J by 9 bases, with 24 bases between the two germline ends. Germline assignment: CDR1 WNHNN and CDR2 SYGVQD (reference sequence). The length of the CDR3 is 17 residues. In nucleotides, the CDR3 is TGCGCCAGCAGTGAATACCAATGGCCTAGGCCACCAATTGAGCAGTTCTTC. It codes for CASSEYQWPRPPIEQFF.

This clone was counted only a few times. This chain uses TRBV6-5 with TRBJ1-2; 7 bases are shared with TRBD1. The J segment lost 4 bases and the V segment lost 6 bases, leaving 8 bases of the junction unmatched. CDR3 length: 14 residues. Per germline, CDR1 MNHEY and CDR2 SVGAGI. CDR3: CASRDAGTAYGYTF. CDR3 in DNA: TGTGCCAGCAGGGACGCCGGGACAGCCTATGGCTACACCTTC.

The chain carries TRBV20-1 and TRBJ1-4; D is unresolved. CDR3 size: 11 residues. Germline V gene data show CDR1 as DFQATT and CDR2 as SNEGSKA (reference sequence). Trimming removed 5 bases from V and 8 bases from J, with 9 bases in between. The CDR3 sequence: CSAFEVEKLFF. The CDR3 DNA sequence: TGCAGTGCTTTCGAGGTGGAAAAACTGTTTTTT.

The chain employs TRBV7-2 and TRBJ1-2; possible D gene TRBD1, 5 bases. CDR1 is SGHTA and CDR2 is FQGNSA in the germline V gene. The CDR3 sequence is 14 residues long. Trimming removed 1 base at V and 6 bases at J, with 12 bases between. CDR3 bases: TGTGCCAGCAGCTTAGTTCGACAGTCCCATGGCTACACCTTC. It is translated as CASSLVRQSHGYTF.

The chain has TRBV29-1 and TRBJ1-2; the D is unclear. Germline CDR1 is SQVTM and CDR2 is ANQGSEA. The CDR3 is 11 amino acids. V shed 7 bases and J shed 6 bases, with 12 bases lying between them. The CDR3 loop is CSDGEGNGYTF. Here the CDR3 DNA reads TGCAGCGATGGCGAGGGAAATGGCTACACCTTC.

This chain joins TRBV18 and TRBJ2-3, with D possibly being TRBD2 (7 bases). This CDR3 has 15 amino acids. Trimming took 3 bases from V and 1 from J, leaving 11 bases between them. Germline V gene data show CDR1 as KGHSH and CDR2 as LQKENI. The CDR3 reads CASSPGRGRTDTQYF. The CDR3 region has the DNA TGTGCCAGCTCACCGGGGCGGGGGCGCACAGATACGCAGTATTTT. The full variable domain, its missing parts supplied by reference TRBV18 and TRBJ2-3, is NAGVMQNPRHLVRRRGQEARLRCSPMKGHSHVYWYRQLPEEGLKFMVYLQKENIIDESGMPKERFSAEFPKEGPSILRIQQVVRGDSAAYFCASSPGRGRTDTQYFGPGTRLTVL.

V and J are TRBV4-3 and TRBJ1-5, with D possibly matching TRBD1 (5 bases). V lost 1 base and J lost 7, with 17 bases in between. The CDR3 has 16 residues. Germline loops: CDR1 LGHNA, CDR2 YSLEER. CDR3 region: CASSQGRGQSFQPQHF. In DNA, the CDR3 is TGCGCCAGCAGCCAAGGTCGCGGACAAAGCTTCCAGCCCCAGCATTTT.

This clone was detected only a few times. The J gene is TRBJ2-2, the V gene TRBV9, with a possible D match to TRBD2 (7 bases). CDR1 is SGDLS, CDR2 YYNGEE, per germline. This CDR3 contains 14 residues. V was trimmed by 2 bases and J by 4 bases, leaving 9 bases between them. Here the CDR3 reads CASSVRGGTGELFF. Here the CDR3 DNA reads TGTGCCAGCAGCGTGAGGGGGGGCACCGGGGAGCTGTTTTTT.

This chain connects TRBV9 to TRBJ1-3; D call uncertain. The CDR3 loop spans 18 amino acids. Trimming took off 4 bases at V and 2 bases at J, with 22 bases between the two ends. The germline CDR1 and CDR2 sequences are SGDLS and YYNGEE. CDR3 coding DNA: TGTGCCAGCAGCCTTGAAGCGCCTGGACTGACCACTGGAAACACCATATATTTT. Its protein product is CASSLEAPGLTTGNTIYF. The entire variable domain, with the rest obtained from reference TRBV9 and TRBJ1-3, is as follows: DSGVTQTPKHLITATGQRVTLRCSPRSGDLSVYWYQQSLDQGLQFLIQYYNGEERAKGNILERFSAQQFPDLHSELNLSSLELGDSALYFCASSLEAPGLTTGNTIYFGEGSWLTVV.

The chain has TRBV2 and TRBJ1-1, with 7 bases aligning to TRBD1. The CDR3 consists of 14 residues. In germline, CDR1 is SNHLY, CDR2 FYNNEI. The V segment lost 4 bases and the J segment 7 bases; nucleotides outside the gene matches: 9. CDR3 amino acids: CASSGPLQGGEAFF. The DNA of the CDR3 is TGTGCCAGCAGTGGACCGCTCCAGGGGGGTGAAGCTTTCTTT.

This chain joins TRBV6-4 and TRBJ2-3; a weak D match, TRBD2 (6 bases). Germline V gene lookup returns CDR1 MRHNA and CDR2 SNTAGT. V was clipped by 3 bases and J by 8 bases, with 12 bases between them. CDR3 length equals 13 residues. The CDR3 here is CASSDGTAGTQYF. DNA of the CDR3: TGTGCCAGCAGTGATGGGACTGCAGGTACGCAGTATTTT.